Shown below are 9 T cell receptor beta chains from a single sample sequenced in a study of blood T cell repertoires in COVID-19. Produced via immunoSEQ multiplex PCR; TCRdb's table is partial and in-frame only. The sample has around 180,000 clones; roughly 89% are singletons. The sample was PBMCs or T cells enriched from blood (not recorded which). These receptors originate from a woman between 40 and 55 years old with acute COVID-19.

This chain connects TRBV30 to TRBJ2-2; tentative D call: TRBD2 (6 bases). This CDR3 comprises 13 residues. Germline lookup yields CDR1 GTSNPN and CDR2 SVGIG (reference sequence). Trimming pared 7 bases from V and 6 bases from J, leaving 15 bases between. As DNA, the CDR3 is TGTGCCTTCCTCGGAGGGGTGGCCGGGGAGCTGTTTTTT. It encodes CAFLGGVAGELFF.

This chain connects TRBV18 to TRBJ1-1; 8 bases align to TRBD1. Germline CDR1 KGHSH, CDR2 LQKENI. J lost 10 bases, V lost 8 bases, and 6 bases had no gene match. CDR3 size: 11 residues. CDR3: CASSGQGAAFF. The CDR3 nucleotides are TGTGCCAGCAGCGGACAGGGTGCAGCTTTCTTT. Complete variable domain (other parts from reference TRBV18 and TRBJ1-1): NAGVMQNPRHLVRRRGQEARLRCSPMKGHSHVYWYRQLPEEGLKFMVYLQKENIIDESGMPKERFSAEFPKEGPSILRIQQVVRGDSAAYFCASSGQGAAFFGQGTRLTVV.

V gene TRBV7-8 combines with J gene TRBJ2-4; a weak D match, TRBD2 (7 bases). Germline CDR1 reads SGHVS; CDR2 reads FQNEAQ. This CDR3 is 13 amino acids long. The germline V and J ends were trimmed by 7 bases and 6 bases, with 13 bases remaining between them. For the CDR3, the DNA is TGTGCCAGCAATTCCGGGGGGCCAAACATTCAGTACTTC. Protein product: CASNSGGPNIQYF. The full variable domain, rest sourced from reference TRBV7-8 and TRBJ2-4, is GAGVSQSPRYKVAKRGQDVALRCDPISGHVSLFWYQQALGQGPEFLTYFQNEAQLDKSGLPSDRFFAERPEGSVSTLKIQRTQQEDSAVYLCASNSGGPNIQYFGAGTRLSVL.

This chain links TRBV25-1 with TRBJ2-2; D unclear. CDR3 length: 15 residues. In germline, CDR1 is MGHDK, CDR2 SYGVNS. V lost 3 bases, J lost 0 bases, and 8 bases lay in between. CDR3 bases: TGTGCCAGCAGTGATCCAGGCGCGAACACCGGGGAGCTGTTTTTT. Encoded protein: CASSDPGANTGELFF.

The chain links TRBV7-2 to TRBJ2-7; 11 bases line up with TRBD1. CDR1 SGHTA and CDR2 FQGNSA come from the germline V gene. The junction had 7 bases not matched to a gene; V was cut back by 1 base and J by 5 bases. The CDR3 is 16 amino acids. CDR3 DNA: TGTGCCAGCAGCTTAGTCCGGACAGGGGGCGGCGACGAGCAGTACTTC. It specifies CASSLVRTGGGDEQYF.

V gene TRBV29-1 combines with J gene TRBJ2-3; 10 nucleotides agree with TRBD1. The CDR3 has 15 amino acids. Germline values: CDR1 SQVTM, CDR2 ANQGSEA. Trimming at V came to 8 bases and at J to 2 bases, leaving 10 bases not matched to a gene. CDR3 sequence: CSLGRTGGNTDTQYF. The DNA of the CDR3 is TGCAGCCTGGGAAGGACAGGGGGTAACACAGATACGCAGTATTTT.

This clone was seen a handful of times. V is TRBV5-4 and J is TRBJ1-2; TRBD1 is a possible D gene (5 bases). V was pared by 3 bases and J by 4 bases, with 16 bases between. This CDR3 contains 15 residues. Germline CDR1 and CDR2: SGHNT and YYREEE (reference sequence). The CDR3, as DNA: TGTGCCAGCAGCTCCAAAGGTGCAGGGCGCTATGGCTACACCTTC. Protein product: CASSSKGAGRYGYTF.

The rearrangement joins TRBV19 to TRBJ2-7; possibly TRBD2 for D (5 bases). Trimming pared 5 bases from V and 3 bases from J, leaving 11 bases between. CDR1 is LNHDA and CDR2 is SQIVND in the germline V gene (reference sequence). This CDR3 region has 13 residues. CDR3 residues: CASSGRADYEQYF. CDR3 sequence (DNA): TGTGCCAGTAGTGGGCGGGCAGACTACGAGCAGTACTTC.

V usage is TRBV2 and J usage is TRBJ2-4, with a tentative D call TRBD1 (6 bases). The CDR3 covers 15 residues. Deletions cut 6 bases from V and 7 bases from J, with 19 bases between. Germline-derived CDR1 and CDR2 are SNHLY and FYNNEI. The CDR3 DNA sequence: TGTGCCAGCAGGCCGAGGACAGACCCCTTGAACATTCAGTACTTC. Its translation is CASRPRTDPLNIQYF. Full variable domain (missing parts from reference TRBV2 and TRBJ2-4): EPEVTQTPSHQVTQMGQEVILRCVPISNHLYFYWYRQILGQKVEFLVSFYNNEISEKSEIFDDQFSVERPDGSNFTLKIRSTKLEDSAMYFCASRPRTDPLNIQYFGAGTRLSVL.